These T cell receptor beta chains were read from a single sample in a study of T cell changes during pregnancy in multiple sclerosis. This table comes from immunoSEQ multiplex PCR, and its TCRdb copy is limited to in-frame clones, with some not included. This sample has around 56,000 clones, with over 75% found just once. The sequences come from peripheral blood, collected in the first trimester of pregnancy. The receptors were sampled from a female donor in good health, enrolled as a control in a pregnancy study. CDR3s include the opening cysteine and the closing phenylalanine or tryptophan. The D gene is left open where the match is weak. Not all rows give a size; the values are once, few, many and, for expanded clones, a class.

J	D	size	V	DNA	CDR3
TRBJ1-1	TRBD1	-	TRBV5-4	TGTGCCAGCAGCACCCGAGACAGGGGGCGACGAGACACTGAAGCTTTCTTT	CASSTRDRGRRDTEAFF
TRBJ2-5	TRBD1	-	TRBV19	TGTGCCAGTAGTCCGCTCCTCGAACAGGGGATCCAAGAGACCCAGTACTTC	CASSPLLEQGIQETQYF
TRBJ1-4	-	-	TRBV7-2	TGTGCCAGCAGCTTAGCCTATAATGAAAAACTGTTTTTT	CASSLAYNEKLFF
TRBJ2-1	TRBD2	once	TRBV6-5	TGTGCCAGCAGTCAGGGACTAGGGGGGCCGGAGGAGCAGTTCTTC	CASSQGLGGPEEQFF
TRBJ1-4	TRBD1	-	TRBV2	TGTGCCAGCAGAACACAGGGGTCAACTAATGAAAAACTGTTTTTT	CASRTQGSTNEKLFF
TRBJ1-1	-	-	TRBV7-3	TGTGCCAGCAGTTTTGACAGCCGGGTAACTGAAGCTTTCTTT	CASSFDSRVTEAFF
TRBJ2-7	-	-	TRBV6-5	TGTGCCAGCAGTGGGACAAATAGCTCCTACGAGCAGTACTTC	CASSGTNSSYEQYF
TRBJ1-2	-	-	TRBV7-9	TGTGCCAGCACTTCTGGGGGGGGCGGCTACACCTTC	CASTSGGGGYTF
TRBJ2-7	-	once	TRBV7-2	TGTGCCAGCAGCTTATGGGGTGGGGGGGAGCAGTACTTC	CASSLWGGGEQYF
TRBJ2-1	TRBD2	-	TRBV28	TGTGCCAGCAGTTCACTAGCGGGGGCCGGGCGTGAGCAGTTCTTC	CASSSLAGAGREQFF
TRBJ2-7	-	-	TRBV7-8	TGTGCCAGCAGCCCGCGCGTCATCATATACGAGCAGTACTTC	CASSPRVIIYEQYF
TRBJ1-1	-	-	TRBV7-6	TGTGCCAGCAGCTTCTTAGAGAACACTGAAGCTTTCTTT	CASSFLENTEAFF
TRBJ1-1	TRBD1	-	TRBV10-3	TGTGCCAACCGACAGGGGGCGGGTACTGAAGCTTTCTTT	CANRQGAGTEAFF
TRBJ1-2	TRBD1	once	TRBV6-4	TGTGCCAGCACCGACAGGGAAGGAGGAGATGGCTACACCTTC	CASTDREGGDGYTF
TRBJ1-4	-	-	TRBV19	TGTGCCAGTGCCTGGGACTCAAGAAGGACGGCTGCAACTAATGAAAAACTGTTTTTT	CASAWDSRRTAATNEKLFF
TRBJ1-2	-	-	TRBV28	TGTGCCAGCAGCCATAACACACGTGGCTACACCTTC	CASSHNTRGYTF
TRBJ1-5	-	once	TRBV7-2	TGTGCCAGCAGCTCGATACAAAATCAGCCCCAGCATTTT	CASSSIQNQPQHF
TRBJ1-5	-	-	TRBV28	TGTGCCAGCACGGCCAGGGGCTACAATCAGCCCCAGCATTTT	CASTARGYNQPQHF
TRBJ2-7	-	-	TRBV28	TGTGCCAGCAGTTACCCCTACGCGGGGAGTACCTACGAGCAGTACTTC	CASSYPYAGSTYEQYF
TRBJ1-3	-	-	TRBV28	TGTGCCAGCAGTTTGGCGGGGGCGAATGGAAACACCATATATTTT	CASSLAGANGNTIYF
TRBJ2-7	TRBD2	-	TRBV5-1	TGCGCCAGCGGGACTAGCGGGACCTACGAGCAGTACTTC	CASGTSGTYEQYF
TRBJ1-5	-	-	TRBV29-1	TGCAGCGTTTCGGCGCAGGGGAATCAGCCCCAGCATTTT	CSVSAQGNQPQHF
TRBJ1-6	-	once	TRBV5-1	TGCGCCAGCAGCTTGGCGTTCGACATTTCCACACCCCTCCACTTT	CASSLAFDISTPLHF
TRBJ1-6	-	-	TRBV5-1	TGCGCCAGCAGCCGCCCATCTTTAAGAGATAATTCACCCCTCCACTTT	CASSRPSLRDNSPLHF
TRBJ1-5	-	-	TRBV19	TGTGCCAGTAGGAATCCCGGGGACTTCCTTTCTCAGCCCCAGCATTTT	CASRNPGDFLSQPQHF
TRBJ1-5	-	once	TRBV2	TGTGCCAGCAGTGAACCTCTCAATCAGCCCCAGCATTTT	CASSEPLNQPQHF
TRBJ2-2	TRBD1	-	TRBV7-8	TGTGCCAGCAGCTCGGGACAGGGGATCTCCGGGGAGCTGTTTTTT	CASSSGQGISGELFF
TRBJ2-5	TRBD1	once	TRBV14	TGTGCCAGCACTCAGGGGGATCGAGAGACCCAGTACTTC	CASTQGDRETQYF
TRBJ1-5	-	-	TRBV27	TGTGCCAGCAGTCCCTACAGTAGCAATCAGCCCCAGCATTTT	CASSPYSSNQPQHF
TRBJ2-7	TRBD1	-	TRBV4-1	TGCGCCAGCAGCCAATCACTGGGACAGGGAAACTACGAGCAGTACTTC	CASSQSLGQGNYEQYF
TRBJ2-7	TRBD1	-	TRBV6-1	TGTGCCAGCAGTGATGTGCCGGGACAGGGTTACGAGCAGTACTTC	CASSDVPGQGYEQYF
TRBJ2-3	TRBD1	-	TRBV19	TGTGCCAGTAGTCCGGGACAGCGCACAGATACGCAGTATTTT	CASSPGQRTDTQYF
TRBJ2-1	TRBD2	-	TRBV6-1	TGTGCCTCTCGGACTAGCGACTACAATGAGCAGTTCTTC	CASRTSDYNEQFF
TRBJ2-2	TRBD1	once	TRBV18	TGTGCCAGCTCGGACAGGGACACCGGGGAGCTGTTTTTT	CASSDRDTGELFF
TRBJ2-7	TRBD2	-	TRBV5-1	TGCGCCAGCAGCCCCATGACTAGCGGGGGACACGAGCAGTACTTC	CASSPMTSGGHEQYF
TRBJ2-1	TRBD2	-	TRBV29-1	TGCAGCGTCGTCCTAGCGGGGGGGCCTGTCGCCTACAATGAGCAGTTCTTC	CSVVLAGGPVAYNEQFF
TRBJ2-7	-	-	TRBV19	TGTGCCAGTAGTTTTGGAGGGGACTACGAGCAGTACTTC	CASSFGGDYEQYF
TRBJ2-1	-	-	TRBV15	TGTGCCACCAGCAGAGATTCCGGGTGGCAGTTCTTC	CATSRDSGWQFF
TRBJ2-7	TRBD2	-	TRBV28	TGTGCCAGCACCCATAGCGGGAGTAGGTACGAGCAGTACTTC	CASTHSGSRYEQYF
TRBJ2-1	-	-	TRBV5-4	TGTGCCAGCAGCTTGGTCGGCTCCTACAATGAGCAGTTCTTC	CASSLVGSYNEQFF
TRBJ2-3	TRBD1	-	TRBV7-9	TGTGCCAGCAGCTTACAGCCCACAGGGGGGCGGGATACGCAGTATTTT	CASSLQPTGGRDTQYF
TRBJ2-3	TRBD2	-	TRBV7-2	TGTGCCAGCAGCTTAGGACTAGCGGGAGATACGCAGTATTTT	CASSLGLAGDTQYF
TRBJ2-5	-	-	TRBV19	TGTGCCAGTACGGGTTTAGAGGAAGAGACCCAGTACTTC	CASTGLEEETQYF
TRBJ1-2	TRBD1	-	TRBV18	TGTGCCAGCTCACCAGCGGGGACAGGGGAAGGCTACACCTTC	CASSPAGTGEGYTF
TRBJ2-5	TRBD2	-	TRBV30	TGTGCCTGGAGTGACCGACTAGCGGTAGAGACCCAGTACTTC	CAWSDRLAVETQYF
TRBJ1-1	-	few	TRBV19	TGTGCCAGTTACCAGGGAAACACTGAAGCTTTCTTT	CASYQGNTEAFF
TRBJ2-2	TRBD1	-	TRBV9	TGTGCCAGCCCCAATTTTCCGGGACAGGAAAGGGACGGGGAGCTGTTTTTT	CASPNFPGQERDGELFF
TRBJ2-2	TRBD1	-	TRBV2	TGTGCCAGCAGCGGACAGGAATCGAACACCGGGGAGCTGTTTTTT	CASSGQESNTGELFF
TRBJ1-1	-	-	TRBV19	TGTGCCAGTAATATCAGGAACACTGAAGCTTTCTTT	CASNIRNTEAFF
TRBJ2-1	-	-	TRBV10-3	TGTGCCAGTTCGGACAGCTTAAGCTCCTACAATGAGCAGTTCTTC	CASSDSLSSYNEQFF
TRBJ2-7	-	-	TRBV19	TGTGCCAGTAGTTCCCGGGGAGGATTAGCTGGCTCCTCCGAGCAGTACTTC	CASSSRGGLAGSSEQYF
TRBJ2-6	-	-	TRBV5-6	TGTGCCAGCAGCTTCTTCTCTGGGGCCAACGTCCTGACTTTC	CASSFFSGANVLTF
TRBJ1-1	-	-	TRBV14	TGTGCCAGCAGCCCGTTCGGCTTCAGGGGTGGCACTGAAGCTTTCTTT	CASSPFGFRGGTEAFF
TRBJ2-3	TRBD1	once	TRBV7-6	TGTGCCAGCGGGGACAGGGGGTGGGCAGATACGCAGTATTTT	CASGDRGWADTQYF
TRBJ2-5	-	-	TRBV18	TGTGCCAGCTCACCGCCGAGTGAGACCCAGTACTTC	CASSPPSETQYF